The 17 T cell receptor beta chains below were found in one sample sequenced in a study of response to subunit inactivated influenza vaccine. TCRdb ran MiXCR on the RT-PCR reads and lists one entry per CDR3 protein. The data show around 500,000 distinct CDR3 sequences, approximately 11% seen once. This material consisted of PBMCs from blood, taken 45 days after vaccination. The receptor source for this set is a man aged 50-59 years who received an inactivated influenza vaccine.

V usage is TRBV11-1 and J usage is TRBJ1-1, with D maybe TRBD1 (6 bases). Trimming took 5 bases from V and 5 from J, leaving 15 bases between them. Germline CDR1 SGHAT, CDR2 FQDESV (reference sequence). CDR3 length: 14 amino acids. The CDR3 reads CASSALTGSTEAFF. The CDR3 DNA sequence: TGTGCCAGCAGCGCGTTGACAGGCTCGACTGAAGCTTTCTTT.

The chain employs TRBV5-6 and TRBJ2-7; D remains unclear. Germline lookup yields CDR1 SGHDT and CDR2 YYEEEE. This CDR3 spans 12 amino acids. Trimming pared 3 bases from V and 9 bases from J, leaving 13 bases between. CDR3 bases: TGTGCCAGCAGCTCAGCCCCGGGCGGGCAGTACTTC. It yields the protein CASSSAPGGQYF. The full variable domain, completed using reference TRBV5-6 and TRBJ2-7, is DAGVTQSPTHLIKTRGQQVTLRCSPKSGHDTVSWYQQALGQGPQFIFQYYEEEERQRGNFPDRFSGHQFPNYSSELNVNALLLGDSALYLCASSSAPGGQYFGPGTRLTVT.

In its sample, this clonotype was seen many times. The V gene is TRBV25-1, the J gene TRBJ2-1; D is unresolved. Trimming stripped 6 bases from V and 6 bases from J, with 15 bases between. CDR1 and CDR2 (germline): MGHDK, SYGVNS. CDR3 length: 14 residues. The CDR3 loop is CASRDLTDGNEQFF. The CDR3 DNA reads TGTGCCAGCAGGGATTTGACTGACGGCAATGAGCAGTTCTTC.

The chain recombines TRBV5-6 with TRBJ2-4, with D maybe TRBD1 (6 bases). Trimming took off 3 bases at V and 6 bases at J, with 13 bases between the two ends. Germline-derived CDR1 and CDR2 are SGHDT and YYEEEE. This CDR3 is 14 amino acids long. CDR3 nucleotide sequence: TGTGCCAGCAGCTCCTGGGACATTAGAAACATTCAGTACTTC. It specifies CASSSWDIRNIQYF.

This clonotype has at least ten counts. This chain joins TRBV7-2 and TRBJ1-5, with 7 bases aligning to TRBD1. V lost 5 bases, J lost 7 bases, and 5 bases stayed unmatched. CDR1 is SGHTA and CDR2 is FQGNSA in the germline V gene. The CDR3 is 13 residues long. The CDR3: CASSPTGRQPQHF. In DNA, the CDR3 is TGTGCCAGCAGCCCGACAGGGAGACAGCCCCAGCATTTT.

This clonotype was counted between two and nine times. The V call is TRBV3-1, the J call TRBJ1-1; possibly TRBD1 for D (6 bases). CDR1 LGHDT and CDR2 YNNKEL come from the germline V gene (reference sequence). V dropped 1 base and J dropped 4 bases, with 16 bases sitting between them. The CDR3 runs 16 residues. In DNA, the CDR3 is TGTGCCAGCAGCCAAGCTACAGGGTTGTTGAGCACTGAAGCTTTCTTT. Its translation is CASSQATGLLSTEAFF.

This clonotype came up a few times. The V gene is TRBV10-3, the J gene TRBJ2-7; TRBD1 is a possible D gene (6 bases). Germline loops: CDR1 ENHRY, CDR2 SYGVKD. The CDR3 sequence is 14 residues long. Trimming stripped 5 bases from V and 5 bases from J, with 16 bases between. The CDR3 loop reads CAISNREWGHEQYF. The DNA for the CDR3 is TGTGCCATCAGTAACAGGGAGTGGGGGCACGAGCAGTACTTC.

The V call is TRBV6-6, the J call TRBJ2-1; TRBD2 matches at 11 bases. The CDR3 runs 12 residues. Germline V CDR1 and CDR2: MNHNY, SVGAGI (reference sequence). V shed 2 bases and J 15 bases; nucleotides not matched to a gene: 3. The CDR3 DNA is TGTGCCAGCAGTTACGAGGGGACTAGCGGGTTCTTC. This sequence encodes CASSYEGTSGFF.

The CDR3 spells CASSAGLGRKDEQFF. The CDR3 DNA reads TGTGCCAGCAGCGCCGGGCTCGGGAGGAAGGATGAGCAGTTCTTC. The J gene is TRBJ2-1, the V gene TRBV9; 7 nucleotides line up with TRBD2. The CDR3 covers 15 residues. Germline CDR1 reads SGDLS; CDR2 reads YYNGEE. Germline trimming cut 3 bases from V and 8 bases from J; bases unmatched to any gene: 11.

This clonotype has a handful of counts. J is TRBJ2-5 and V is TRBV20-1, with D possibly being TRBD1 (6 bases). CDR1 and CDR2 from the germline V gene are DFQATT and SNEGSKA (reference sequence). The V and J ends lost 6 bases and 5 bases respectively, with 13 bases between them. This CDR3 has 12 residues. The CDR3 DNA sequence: TGCAGTGCGAAACAGGGAAGTGAGACCCAGTACTTC. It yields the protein CSAKQGSETQYF.

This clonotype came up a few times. For the CDR3, the DNA is TGCGCCAGCAGCCAGACAGGGCGGGGGGATACGCAGTATTTT. This sequence encodes CASSQTGRGDTQYF. This sequence joins TRBV4-1 and TRBJ2-3, with D perhaps given as TRBD1 or TRBD2 (7 bases each). Per the germline V gene, CDR1 is MGHRA and CDR2 is YSYEKL. This CDR3 spans 14 amino acids. Trimming cost V 3 bases and J 6 bases, with 13 bases left between them.

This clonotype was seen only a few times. CDR3 protein: CSVERATGNTEAFF. As DNA, the CDR3 is TGCAGCGTCGAGCGGGCGACAGGGAACACTGAAGCTTTCTTT. The chain couples TRBV29-1 to TRBJ1-1; possibly TRBD1 for D (6 bases). CDR3 size: 14 residues. In germline, CDR1 is SQVTM, CDR2 ANQGSEA. V lost 6 bases to trimming and J lost 1 base, with 15 bases between them.

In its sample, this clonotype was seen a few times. The CDR3 DNA sequence: TGCAGTGCTAGAGAGGAGGGGGTTTGGACCGGGGAGCTGTTTTTT. Its translation is CSAREEGVWTGELFF. The chain employs TRBV20-1 and TRBJ2-2; D assignment may be TRBD1 or TRBD2 (6 bases each). The CDR3 loop spans 15 amino acids. CDR1 and CDR2 (germline): DFQATT, SNEGSKA (reference sequence). Between the trimmed V and J ends, which lost 0 bases and 5 bases, there was a span of 13 bases.

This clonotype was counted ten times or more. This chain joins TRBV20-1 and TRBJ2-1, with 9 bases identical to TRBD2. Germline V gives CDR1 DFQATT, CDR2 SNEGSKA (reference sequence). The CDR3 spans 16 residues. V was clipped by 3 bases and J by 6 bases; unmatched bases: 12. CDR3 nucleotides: TGCAGTGCTAGTCACCAAGGCGGGACTAGCTTCAATGAGCAGTTCTTC. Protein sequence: CSASHQGGTSFNEQFF.

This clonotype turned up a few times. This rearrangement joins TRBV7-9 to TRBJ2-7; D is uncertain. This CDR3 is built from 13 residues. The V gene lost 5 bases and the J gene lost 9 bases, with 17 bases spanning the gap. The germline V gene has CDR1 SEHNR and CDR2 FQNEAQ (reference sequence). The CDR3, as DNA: TGTGCCAGCAGCCCCGTCCCCCGGGTAGCGCAGTACTTC. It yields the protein CASSPVPRVAQYF.

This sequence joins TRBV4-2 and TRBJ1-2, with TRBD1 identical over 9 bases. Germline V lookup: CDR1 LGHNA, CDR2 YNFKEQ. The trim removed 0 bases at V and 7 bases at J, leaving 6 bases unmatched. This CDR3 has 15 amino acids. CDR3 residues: CASSQDLGQGAGYTF. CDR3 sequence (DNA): TGTGCCAGCAGCCAAGATTTGGGACAGGGTGCTGGCTACACCTTC.

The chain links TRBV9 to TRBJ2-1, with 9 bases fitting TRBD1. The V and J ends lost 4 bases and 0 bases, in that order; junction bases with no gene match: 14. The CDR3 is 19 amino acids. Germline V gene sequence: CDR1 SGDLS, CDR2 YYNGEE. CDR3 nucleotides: TGTGCCAGCAGCACTCGACGGGACAGGGTCCGGAGCTCCTACAATGAGCAGTTCTTC. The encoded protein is CASSTRRDRVRSSYNEQFF.